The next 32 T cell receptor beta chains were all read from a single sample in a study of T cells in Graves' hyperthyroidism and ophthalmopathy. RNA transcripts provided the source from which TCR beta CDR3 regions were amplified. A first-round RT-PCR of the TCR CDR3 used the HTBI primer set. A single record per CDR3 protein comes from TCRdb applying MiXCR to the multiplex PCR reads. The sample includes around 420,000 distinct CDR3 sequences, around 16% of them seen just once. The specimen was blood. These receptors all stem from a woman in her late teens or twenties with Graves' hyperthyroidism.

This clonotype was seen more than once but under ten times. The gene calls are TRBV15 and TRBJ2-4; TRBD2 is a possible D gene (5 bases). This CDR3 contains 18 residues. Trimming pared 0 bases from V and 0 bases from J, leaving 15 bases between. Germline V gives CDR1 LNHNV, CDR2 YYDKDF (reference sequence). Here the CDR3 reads CATSRDGGLFLAKNIQYF. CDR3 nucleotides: TGTGCCACCAGCAGAGATGGAGGCCTGTTCTTAGCCAAAAACATTCAGTACTTC. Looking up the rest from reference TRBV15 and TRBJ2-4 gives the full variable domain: DAMVIQNPRYQVTQFGKPVTLSCSQTLNHNVMYWYQQKSSQAPKLLFHYYDKDFNNEADTPDNFQSRRPNTSFCFLDIRSPGLGDTAMYLCATSRDGGLFLAKNIQYFGAGTRLSVL.

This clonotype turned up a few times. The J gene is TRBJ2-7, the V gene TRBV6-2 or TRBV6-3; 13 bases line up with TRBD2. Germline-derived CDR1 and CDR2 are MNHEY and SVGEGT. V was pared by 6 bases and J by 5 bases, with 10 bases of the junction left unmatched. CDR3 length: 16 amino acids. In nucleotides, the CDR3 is TGTGCCAGCAGGCGACCCCGGACTAGCGGGAGTAACGAGCAGTACTTC. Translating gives CASRRPRTSGSNEQYF.

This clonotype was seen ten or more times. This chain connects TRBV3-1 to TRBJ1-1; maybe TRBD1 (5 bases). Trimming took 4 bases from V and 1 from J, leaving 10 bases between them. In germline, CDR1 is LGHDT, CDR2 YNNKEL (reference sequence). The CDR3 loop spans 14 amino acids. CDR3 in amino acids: CASSPDMGNTEAFF. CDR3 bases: TGTGCCAGCAGCCCGGACATGGGGAACACTGAAGCTTTCTTT. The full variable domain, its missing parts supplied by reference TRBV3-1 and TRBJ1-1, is DTAVSQTPKYLVTQMGNDKSIKCEQNLGHDTMYWYKQDSKKFLKIMFSYNNKELIINETVPNRFSPKSPDKAHLNLHINSLELGDSAVYFCASSPDMGNTEAFFGQGTRLTVV.

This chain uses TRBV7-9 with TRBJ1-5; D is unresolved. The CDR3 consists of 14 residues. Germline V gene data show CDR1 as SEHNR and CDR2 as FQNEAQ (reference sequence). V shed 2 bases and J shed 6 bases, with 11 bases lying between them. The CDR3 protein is CASSLRVRSQPQHF. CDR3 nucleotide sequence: TGTGCCAGCAGCTTAAGGGTACGAAGTCAGCCCCAGCATTTT.

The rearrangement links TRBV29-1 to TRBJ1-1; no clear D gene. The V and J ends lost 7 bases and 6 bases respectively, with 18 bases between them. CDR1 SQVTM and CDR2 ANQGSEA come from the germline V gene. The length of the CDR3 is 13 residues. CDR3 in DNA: TGCAGCGCGCGCACCGGGCTAGACGCTGAAGCTTTCTTT. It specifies CSARTGLDAEAFF. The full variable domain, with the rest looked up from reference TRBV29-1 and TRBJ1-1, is SAVISQKPSRDICQRGTSLTIQCQVDSQVTMMFWYRQQPGQSLTLIATANQGSEATYESGFVIDKFPISRPNLTFSTLTVSNMSPEDSSIYLCSARTGLDAEAFFGQGTRLTVV.

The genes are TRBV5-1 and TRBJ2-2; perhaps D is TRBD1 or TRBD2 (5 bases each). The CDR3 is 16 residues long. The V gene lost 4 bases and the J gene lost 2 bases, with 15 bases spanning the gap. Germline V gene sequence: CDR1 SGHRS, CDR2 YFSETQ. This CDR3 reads CASSDRDGPNTGELFF. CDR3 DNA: TGCGCCAGCAGCGATAGGGACGGACCTAACACCGGGGAGCTGTTTTTT.

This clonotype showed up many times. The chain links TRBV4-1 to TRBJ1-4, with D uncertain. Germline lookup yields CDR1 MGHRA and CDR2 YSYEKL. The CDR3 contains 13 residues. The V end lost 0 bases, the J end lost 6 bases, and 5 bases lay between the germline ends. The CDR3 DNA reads TGCGCCAGCAGCCAAGATCCGGATGAAAAACTGTTTTTT. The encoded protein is CASSQDPDEKLFF.

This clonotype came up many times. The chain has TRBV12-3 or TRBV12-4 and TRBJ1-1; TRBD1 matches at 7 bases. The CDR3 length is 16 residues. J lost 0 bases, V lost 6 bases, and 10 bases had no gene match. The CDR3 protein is CASSPGTAWMNTEAFF. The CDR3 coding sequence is TGTGCCAGCAGCCCAGGGACAGCTTGGATGAACACTGAAGCTTTCTTT.

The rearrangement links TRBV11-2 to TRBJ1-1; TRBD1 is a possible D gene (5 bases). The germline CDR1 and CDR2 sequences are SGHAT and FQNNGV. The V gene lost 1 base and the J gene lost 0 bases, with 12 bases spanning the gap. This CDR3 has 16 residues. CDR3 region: CASSLGEGIMNTEAFF. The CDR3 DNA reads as TGTGCCAGCAGCTTAGGTGAGGGGATCATGAACACTGAAGCTTTCTTT.

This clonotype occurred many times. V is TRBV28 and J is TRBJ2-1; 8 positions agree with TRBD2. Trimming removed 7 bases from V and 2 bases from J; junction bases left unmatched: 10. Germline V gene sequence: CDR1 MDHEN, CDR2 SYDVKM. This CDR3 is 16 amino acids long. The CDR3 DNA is TGTGCCAGCACCTCCGGGGGAGCGGGAGCCTACAATGAGCAGTTCTTC. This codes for CASTSGGAGAYNEQFF.

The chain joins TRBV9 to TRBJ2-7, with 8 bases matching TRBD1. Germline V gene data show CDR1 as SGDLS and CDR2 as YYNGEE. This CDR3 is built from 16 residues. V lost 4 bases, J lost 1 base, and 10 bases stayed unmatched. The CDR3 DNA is TGTGCCAGCAGCCCACCGAAGGGGACAGGTTCCTACGAGCAGTACTTC. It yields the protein CASSPPKGTGSYEQYF.

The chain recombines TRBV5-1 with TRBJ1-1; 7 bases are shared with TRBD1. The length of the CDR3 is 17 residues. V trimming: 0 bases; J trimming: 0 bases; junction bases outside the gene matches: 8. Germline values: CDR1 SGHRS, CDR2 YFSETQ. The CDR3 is CASSLAGGGEMNTEAFF. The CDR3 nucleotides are TGCGCCAGCAGCTTGGCAGGGGGTGGGGAGATGAACACTGAAGCTTTCTTT.

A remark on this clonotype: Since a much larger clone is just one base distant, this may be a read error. The CDR3 DNA is TGTGCCGGCAGCTTAACCCGAGGGGCAGATACGCAGTATTTT. Protein product: CAGSLTRGADTQYF. The chain joins TRBV7-8 to TRBJ2-3, with D perhaps given as TRBD1 or TRBD2 (5 bases each). This CDR3 region has 14 residues. Germline lookup yields CDR1 SGHVS and CDR2 FQNEAQ.

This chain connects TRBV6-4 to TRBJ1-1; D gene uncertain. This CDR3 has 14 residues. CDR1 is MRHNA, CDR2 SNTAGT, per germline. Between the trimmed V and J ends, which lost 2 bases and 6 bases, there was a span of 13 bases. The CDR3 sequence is CASSDGPRSAEAFF. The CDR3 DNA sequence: TGTGCCAGCAGTGACGGCCCCCGGAGCGCTGAAGCTTTCTTT.

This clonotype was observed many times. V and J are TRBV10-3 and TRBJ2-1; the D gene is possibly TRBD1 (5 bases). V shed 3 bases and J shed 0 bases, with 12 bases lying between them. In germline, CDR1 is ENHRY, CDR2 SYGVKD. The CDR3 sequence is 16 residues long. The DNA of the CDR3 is TGTGCCATCAGTGATCCCCAGGGAAGCTCCTACAATGAGCAGTTCTTC. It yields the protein CAISDPQGSSYNEQFF.

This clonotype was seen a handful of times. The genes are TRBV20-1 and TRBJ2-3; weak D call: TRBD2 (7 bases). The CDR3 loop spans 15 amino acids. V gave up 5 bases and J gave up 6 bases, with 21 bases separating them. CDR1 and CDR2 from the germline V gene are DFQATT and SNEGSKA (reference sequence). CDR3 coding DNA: TGCAGTGCTGATAAAGGGGGGGCGGGGTCGGATACGCAGTATTTT. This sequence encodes CSADKGGAGSDTQYF.

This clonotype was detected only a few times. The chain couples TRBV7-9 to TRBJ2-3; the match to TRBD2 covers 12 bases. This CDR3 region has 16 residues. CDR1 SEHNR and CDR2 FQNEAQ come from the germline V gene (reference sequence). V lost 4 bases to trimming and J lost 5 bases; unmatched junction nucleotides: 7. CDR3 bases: TGTGCCAGCAGCTCGTACCTAGCGGGAGGGGTAGATACGCAGTATTTT. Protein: CASSSYLAGGVDTQYF.

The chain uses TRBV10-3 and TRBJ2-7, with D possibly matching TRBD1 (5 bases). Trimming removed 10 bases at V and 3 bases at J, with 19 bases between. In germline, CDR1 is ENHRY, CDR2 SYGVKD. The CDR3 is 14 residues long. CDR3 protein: CATSPTELIYEQYF. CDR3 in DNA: TGTGCCACCTCACCGACAGAACTAATCTACGAGCAGTACTTC.

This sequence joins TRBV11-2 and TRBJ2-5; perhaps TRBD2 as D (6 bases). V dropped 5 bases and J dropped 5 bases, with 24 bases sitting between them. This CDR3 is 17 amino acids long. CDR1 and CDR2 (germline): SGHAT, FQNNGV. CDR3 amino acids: CASSQMGTPAARETQYF. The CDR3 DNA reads TGTGCCAGCAGCCAGATGGGGACTCCTGCAGCAAGGGAGACCCAGTACTTC.

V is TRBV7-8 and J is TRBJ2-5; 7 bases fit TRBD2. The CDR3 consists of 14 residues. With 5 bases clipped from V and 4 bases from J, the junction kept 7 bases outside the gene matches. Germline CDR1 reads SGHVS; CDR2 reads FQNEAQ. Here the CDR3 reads CASSHGGGGETQYF. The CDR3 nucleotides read TGTGCCAGCAGCCATGGGGGGGGTGGAGAGACCCAGTACTTC.

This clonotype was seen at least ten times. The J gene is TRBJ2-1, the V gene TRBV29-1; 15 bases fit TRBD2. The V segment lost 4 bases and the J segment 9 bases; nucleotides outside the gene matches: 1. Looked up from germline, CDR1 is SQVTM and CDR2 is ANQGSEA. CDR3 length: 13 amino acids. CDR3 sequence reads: CSVGGLAGGEQFF. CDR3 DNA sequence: TGCAGCGTTGGGGGACTAGCGGGAGGTGAGCAGTTCTTC.

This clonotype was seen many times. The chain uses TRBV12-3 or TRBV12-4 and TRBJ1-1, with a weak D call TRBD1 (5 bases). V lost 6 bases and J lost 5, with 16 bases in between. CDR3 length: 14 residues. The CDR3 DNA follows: TGTGCCAGCAGCTGGGGACTCCTGGGGACTGAAGCTTTCTTT. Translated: CASSWGLLGTEAFF.

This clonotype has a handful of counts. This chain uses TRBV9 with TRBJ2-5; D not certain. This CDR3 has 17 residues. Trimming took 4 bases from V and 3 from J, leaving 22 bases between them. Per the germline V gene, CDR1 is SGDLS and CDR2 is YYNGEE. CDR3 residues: CASSPFADPAPEETQYF. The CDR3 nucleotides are TGTGCCAGCAGCCCCTTTGCAGACCCGGCGCCCGAAGAGACCCAGTACTTC.

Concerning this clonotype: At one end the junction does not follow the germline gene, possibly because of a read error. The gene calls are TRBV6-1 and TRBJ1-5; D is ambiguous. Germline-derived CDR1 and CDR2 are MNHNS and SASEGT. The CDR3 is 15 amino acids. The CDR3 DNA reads TGTGCCAGCAGAAAAAGAGGGTTAGAGAATCGGCCCCAGCATTTT. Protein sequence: CASRKRGLENRPQHF.

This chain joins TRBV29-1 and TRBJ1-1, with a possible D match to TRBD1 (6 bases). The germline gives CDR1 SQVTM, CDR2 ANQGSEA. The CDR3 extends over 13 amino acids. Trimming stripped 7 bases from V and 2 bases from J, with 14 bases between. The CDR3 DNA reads TGCAGCGCCGGGGGAGGGGGAAACACTGAAGCTTTCTTT. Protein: CSAGGGGNTEAFF.

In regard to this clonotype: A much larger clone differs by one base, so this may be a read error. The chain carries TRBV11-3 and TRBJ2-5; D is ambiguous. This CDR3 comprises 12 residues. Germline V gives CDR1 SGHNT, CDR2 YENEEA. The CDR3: CTSSRTGETQYF. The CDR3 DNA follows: TGTACCAGCAGCCGAACCGGGGAGACCCAGTACTTC.

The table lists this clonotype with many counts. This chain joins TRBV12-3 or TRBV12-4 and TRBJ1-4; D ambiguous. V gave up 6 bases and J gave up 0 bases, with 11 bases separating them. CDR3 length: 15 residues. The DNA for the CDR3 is TGTGCCAGCAGAAGAAGTGCCACAACTAATGAAAAACTGTTTTTT. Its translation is CASRRSATTNEKLFF.

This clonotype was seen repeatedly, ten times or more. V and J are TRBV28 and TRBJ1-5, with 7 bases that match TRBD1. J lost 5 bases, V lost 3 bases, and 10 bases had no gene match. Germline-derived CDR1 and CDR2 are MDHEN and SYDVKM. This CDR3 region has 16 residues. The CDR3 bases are TGTGCCAGCAGTTTGGGGCGCGGGACAGTATATCAGCCCCAGCATTTT. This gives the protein CASSLGRGTVYQPQHF.

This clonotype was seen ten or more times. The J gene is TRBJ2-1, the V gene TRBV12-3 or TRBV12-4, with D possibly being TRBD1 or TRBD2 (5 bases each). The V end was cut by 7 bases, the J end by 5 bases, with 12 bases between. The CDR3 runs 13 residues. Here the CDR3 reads CASTGTVNNEQFF. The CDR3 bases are TGTGCCAGCACGGGGACGGTGAACAATGAGCAGTTCTTC.

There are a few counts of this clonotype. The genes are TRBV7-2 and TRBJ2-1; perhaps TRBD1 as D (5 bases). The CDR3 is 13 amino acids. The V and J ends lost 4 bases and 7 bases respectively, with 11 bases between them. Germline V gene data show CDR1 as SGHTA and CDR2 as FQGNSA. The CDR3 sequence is CASSYYRWNEQFF. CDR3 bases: TGTGCCAGCAGCTATTACAGGTGGAATGAGCAGTTCTTC.

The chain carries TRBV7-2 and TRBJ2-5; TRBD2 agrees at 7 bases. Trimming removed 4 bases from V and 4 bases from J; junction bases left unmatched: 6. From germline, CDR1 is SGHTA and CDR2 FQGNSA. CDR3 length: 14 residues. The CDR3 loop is CASSSPPGGETQYF. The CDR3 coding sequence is TGTGCCAGCAGCTCTCCTCCGGGAGGAGAGACCCAGTACTTC. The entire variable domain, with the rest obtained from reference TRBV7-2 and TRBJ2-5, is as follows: GAGVSQSPSNKVTEKGKDVELRCDPISGHTALYWYRQSLGQGLEFLIYFQGNSAPDKSGLPSDRFSAERTGGSVSTLTIQRTQQEDSAVYLCASSSPPGGETQYFGPGTRLLVL.

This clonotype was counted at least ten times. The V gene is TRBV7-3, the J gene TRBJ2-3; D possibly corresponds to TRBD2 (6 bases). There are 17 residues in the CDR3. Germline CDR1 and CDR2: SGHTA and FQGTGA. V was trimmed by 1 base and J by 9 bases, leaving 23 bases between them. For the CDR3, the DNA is TGTGCCAGCAGCTTAAAGACTAGGGCATTTCTGTCCTCGACGCAGTATTTT. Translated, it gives CASSLKTRAFLSSTQYF.